This entry concerns a single T cell receptor (beta chain). Antigen: not known. Healthy donors had no documented immune events, such as infections, while sampled. The CDR3 totals 12 residues. V lost 4 bases, J lost 4 bases, and 6 bases lay in between. The germline CDR1 and CDR2 sequences are MNHNY and SVGAGI (reference sequence). This record comes from a study of identifying expanded T cells in peripheral blood. Here immunoSEQ multiplex PCR was the method, and the copy in TCRdb shows in-frame clones only, minus some. The sample carries 70,000 to 95,000 clones, roughly 86% recorded once. Regarding the study as a whole: Clone count variance between roughly 2-week samples rose with total template count. About 1.2 clones differed between technical replicates, versus 16.4 and 19 over time.

The receptor comes from a person between 18 and 70 years old in good health. This chain uses TRBV6-6 with TRBJ2-3; D is unclear. Input material: blood. The chain's CDR3 is CASSLSPDTQYF. CDR3 nucleotides: TGTGCCAGCAGTTTGTCCCCAGATACGCAGTATTTT.